A single sample is the source of the 19 T cell receptor beta chains below, sequenced in a study of siplizumab effects on memory and regulatory T cells. Only in-frame clones appear in the TCRdb table, and some are missing; sequencing was by immunoSEQ multiplex PCR. The sample lists under 7,500 clones; approximately 70% were seen once. Sample: effector memory CD8+ T cells sorted from blood. Subset reported: unstimulated CD8+ effector memory T cells. The receptors stem from a human donor in good health.

The chain uses TRBV6-4 and TRBJ2-3; TRBD2 might be the D (5 bases). Per the germline V gene, CDR1 is MRHNA and CDR2 is SNTAGT. The CDR3 covers 15 residues. V shed 0 bases and J shed 4 bases, with 11 bases lying between them. This CDR3 is CASSDSGGSADTQYF. CDR3 bases: TGTGCCAGCAGTGACTCAGGAGGTTCGGCAGATACGCAGTATTTT.

V is TRBV15 and J is TRBJ2-3; D remains unclear. The V end lost 4 bases, the J end lost 5 bases, and 7 bases lay between the germline ends. The germline CDR1 and CDR2 sequences are LNHNV and YYDKDF (reference sequence). The CDR3 covers 12 residues. The CDR3 spells CATSNLGDTQYF. DNA of the CDR3: TGTGCCACCAGCAATTTGGGAGATACGCAGTATTTT.

This sequence joins TRBV6-9 and TRBJ1-1; D is unclear. In germline, CDR1 is MNHGY, CDR2 SVAAGI. Trimming stripped 3 bases from V and 4 bases from J, with 12 bases between. CDR3 length equals 14 residues. The CDR3 region has the DNA TGTGCCAGCAGTTACTCCAGCATGAGCACTGAAGCTTTCTTT. It codes for CASSYSSMSTEAFF.

The chain joins TRBV25-1 to TRBJ2-2; D is uncertain. This CDR3 is built from 14 residues. V dropped 5 bases and J dropped 3 bases, with 10 bases sitting between them. Looked up from germline, CDR1 is MGHDK and CDR2 is SYGVNS. CDR3 in DNA: TGTGCCAGCAGTCCTCCCTCTCACACCGGGGAGCTGTTTTTT. Translated: CASSPPSHTGELFF.

The chain combines TRBV7-3 with TRBJ2-7; 8 bases line up with TRBD2. Germline assignment: CDR1 SGHTA and CDR2 FQGTGA. The CDR3 contains 14 residues. J lost 5 bases, V lost 4 bases, and 7 bases had no gene match. This CDR3 reads CASSSEAGGHEQYF. The CDR3 DNA reads TGTGCCAGCAGCTCGGAGGCGGGGGGCCACGAGCAGTACTTC.

The V and J genes are TRBV6-6 and TRBJ1-5; perhaps TRBD1 as D (5 bases). Looked up from germline, CDR1 is MNHNY and CDR2 is SVGAGI (reference sequence). CDR3 length: 13 residues. Trimming stripped 4 bases from V and 4 bases from J, with 8 bases between. Here the CDR3 reads CASSLTENQPQHF. Written as DNA, the CDR3 is TGTGCCAGCAGTTTGACAGAAAATCAGCCCCAGCATTTT.

V and J are TRBV19 and TRBJ1-2; no reliable D call. V was clipped by 3 bases and J by 1 base, with 9 bases between them. This CDR3 is built from 14 residues. Germline V lookup: CDR1 LNHDA, CDR2 SQIVND (reference sequence). CDR3 nucleotide sequence: TGTGCCAGTAGTATGGTGGGGTTTAACTATGGCTACACCTTC. Its protein is CASSMVGFNYGYTF.

This chain links TRBV7-8 with TRBJ2-7, with 9 bases aligning to TRBD1. The CDR3 contains 16 residues. Germline V gene data show CDR1 as SGHVS and CDR2 as FQNEAQ. Trimming removed 5 bases from V and 4 bases from J; junction bases left unmatched: 12. The CDR3 reads CASSPSGTGFLYEQYF. The CDR3 bases are TGTGCCAGCAGCCCCTCCGGGACAGGGTTCCTTTACGAGCAGTACTTC.

The rearrangement uses TRBV7-3 and TRBJ2-2, with D perhaps TRBD2 (6 bases). V was trimmed by 4 bases and J by 1 base, leaving 10 bases between them. The CDR3 has 15 residues. CDR1 SGHTA and CDR2 FQGTGA come from the germline V gene. The CDR3 spells CASSYGRENTGELFF. Here the CDR3 DNA reads TGTGCCAGCAGCTACGGGCGGGAGAACACCGGGGAGCTGTTTTTT.

The chain employs TRBV7-6 and TRBJ2-2; D possibly corresponds to TRBD2 (6 bases). The ends were cut back, 5 bases at V and 6 bases at J, with 10 bases in the middle. This CDR3 is 13 amino acids long. Germline CDR1 reads SGHVS; CDR2 reads FNYEAQ. The CDR3 reads CASSRGGSGELFF. DNA of the CDR3: TGTGCCAGCAGCCGCGGAGGGTCCGGGGAGCTGTTTTTT.

This clone was counted a few times. The chain recombines TRBV11-2 with TRBJ2-7; 7 bases agree with TRBD2. V lost 9 bases, J lost 3 bases, and 5 bases stayed unmatched. The germline V gene has CDR1 SGHAT and CDR2 FQNNGV. This CDR3 has 12 amino acids. This chain's CDR3 is CASRGGDYEQYF. CDR3 DNA: TGTGCCAGTAGGGGAGGGGACTACGAGCAGTACTTC. The full variable domain, its missing parts supplied by reference TRBV11-2 and TRBJ2-7, is EAGVAQSPRYKIIEKRQSVAFWCNPISGHATLYWYQQILGQGPKLLIQFQNNGVVDDSQLPKDRFSAERLKGVDSTLKIQPAKLEDSAVYLCASRGGDYEQYFGPGTRLTVT.

The V gene is TRBV30, the J gene TRBJ2-2; D ambiguous. The CDR3 has 13 amino acids. The V gene's germline CDR1 is GTSNPN and CDR2 SVGIG (reference sequence). V lost 0 bases and J 6 bases, leaving 8 bases between the germline ends. CDR3 nucleotides: TGTGCCTGGAGTGTATCCGACGCCGGGGAGCTGTTTTTT. The encoded protein is CAWSVSDAGELFF.

The chain is built from TRBV7-8 and TRBJ1-1; D ambiguous. The CDR3 spans 14 residues. Trimming pared 5 bases from V and 5 bases from J, leaving 15 bases between. Germline CDR1 is SGHVS and CDR2 is FQNEAQ. CDR3 nucleotide sequence: TGTGCCAGCAGCCTAGGGTCATCGAGGACTGAAGCTTTCTTT. Translated, it gives CASSLGSSRTEAFF. The entire variable domain, with the rest obtained from reference TRBV7-8 and TRBJ1-1, is as follows: GAGVSQSPRYKVAKRGQDVALRCDPISGHVSLFWYQQALGQGPEFLTYFQNEAQLDKSGLPSDRFFAERPEGSVSTLKIQRTQQEDSAVYLCASSLGSSRTEAFFGQGTRLTVV.

This chain links TRBV4-1 with TRBJ1-2; TRBD1 might be the D (6 bases). The CDR3 consists of 13 residues. Deletions cut 1 base from V and 8 bases from J, with 11 bases between. Germline V gene sequence: CDR1 MGHRA, CDR2 YSYEKL. Here the CDR3 DNA reads TGCGCCAGCAGCCAAGTAACGCAGGGGGGCTACACCTTC. Its protein product is CASSQVTQGGYTF.

This clone was seen only a few times. The rearrangement uses TRBV7-3 and TRBJ2-1; maybe TRBD2 (6 bases). The V gene's germline CDR1 is SGHTA and CDR2 FQGTGA. Trimming cost V 4 bases and J 4 bases, with 17 bases left between them. CDR3 length: 16 amino acids. The CDR3: CASSSAGTQIYNEQFF. CDR3 coding DNA: TGTGCCAGCAGCTCCGCCGGGACTCAAATTTACAATGAGCAGTTCTTC.

This clone was observed a few times. Other nucleotide sequences in the sample specify the same CDR3. The V call is TRBV27, the J call TRBJ2-3; 13 positions match TRBD2. The CDR3 covers 16 residues. The junction had 7 bases not matched to a gene; V was cut back by 4 bases and J by 6 bases. The germline V gene encodes CDR1 MNHEY and CDR2 SMNVEV (reference sequence). In nucleotides, the CDR3 is TGTGCCAGCAGTTCCCGACTAGCGGGAGGTACCGATACGCAGTATTTT. This encodes CASSSRLAGGTDTQYF.

The genes are TRBV9 and TRBJ2-1; TRBD1 agrees at 9 bases. The CDR3 is 15 residues long. The germline V gene encodes CDR1 SGDLS and CDR2 YYNGEE. With V trimmed by 4 bases and J by 2 bases, 4 bases remained unmatched. Here the CDR3 DNA reads TGTGCCAGCAGCCAACAGGGGGCCACCTACAATGAGCAGTTCTTC. Its protein product is CASSQQGATYNEQFF. Based on the CDR3 plus reference TRBV9 and TRBJ2-1, the full variable domain is DSGVTQTPKHLITATGQRVTLRCSPRSGDLSVYWYQQSLDQGLQFLIQYYNGEERAKGNILERFSAQQFPDLHSELNLSSLELGDSALYFCASSQQGATYNEQFFGPGTRLTVL.

The CDR3 bases are TGTGCCAGCAGCGCAGGACAGTCAGGGACTAACTATGGCTACACCTTC. This encodes CASSAGQSGTNYGYTF. The V and J genes are TRBV9 and TRBJ1-2; TRBD1 might be the D (6 bases). The V and J ends lost 3 bases and 0 bases respectively, with 15 bases between them. CDR3 length equals 16 residues. Germline V gene lookup returns CDR1 SGDLS and CDR2 YYNGEE.

This clone was seen only a few times. The J gene is TRBJ1-1, the V gene TRBV6-1; TRBD1 might be the D (6 bases). Germline-derived CDR1 and CDR2 are MNHNS and SASEGT. V was pared by 7 bases and J by 1 base, with 16 bases between. This CDR3 has 15 amino acids. CDR3 bases: TGTGCCAGCACAGGGGACCGAGGGGGGAACACTGAAGCTTTCTTT. It encodes CASTGDRGGNTEAFF.